This T cell receptor (beta chain) was retrieved from a study of metastatic and nonmetastatic thyroid tumors. The overall study: The study looked at repertoires side by side in blood and in tumor or nodule tissue from malignant and benign thyroid patients. The study's findings and limits: Patients with malignant thyroid tumors reportedly had significantly higher TCR beta diversity than those with benign nodules, in blood and tumor.

Authors' data handling: A distant-metastasis classifier for papillary thyroid cancer was built using CDR3 differences across clinicopathological groups. MiXCR re-clonotyped the PCR reads for TCRdb. For this entry, the V and J calls and clone size follow TCRdb and not the study's own pipeline. The sample holds 20,000 to 30,000 clones, more than 20% seen once. No treatment had been given to any patient before thyroid surgery. Concerning this clone itself: Its target is unknown.

V was clipped by 0 bases and J by 0 bases, with 13 bases between them. From germline, CDR1 is SGDLS and CDR2 YYNGEE. The CDR3 has 16 residues. This clonotype originated in a male donor with papillary thyroid cancer or a benign thyroid nodule (not recorded which). Some clones in this sample may be carry-over from other donors' samples. This chain joins TRBV9 and TRBJ2-7; D is ambiguous. Material: tumor tissue. In DNA form, the CDR3 reads TGTGCCAGCAGCGTAGGGTACAGATCGAGCTCCTACGAGCAGTACTTC. Translation: CASSVGYRSSSYEQYF.